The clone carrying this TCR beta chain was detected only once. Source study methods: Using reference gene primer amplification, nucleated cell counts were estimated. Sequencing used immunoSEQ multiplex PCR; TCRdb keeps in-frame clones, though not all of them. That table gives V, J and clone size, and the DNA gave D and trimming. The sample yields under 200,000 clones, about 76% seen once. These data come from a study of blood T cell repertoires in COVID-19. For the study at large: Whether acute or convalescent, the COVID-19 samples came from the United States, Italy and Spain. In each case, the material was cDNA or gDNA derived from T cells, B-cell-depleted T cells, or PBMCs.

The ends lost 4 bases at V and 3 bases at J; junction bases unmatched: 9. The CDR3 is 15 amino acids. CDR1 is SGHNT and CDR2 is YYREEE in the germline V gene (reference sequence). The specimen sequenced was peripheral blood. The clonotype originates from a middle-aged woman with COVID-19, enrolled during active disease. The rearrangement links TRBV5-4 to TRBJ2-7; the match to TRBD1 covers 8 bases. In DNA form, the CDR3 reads TGTGCCAGCAGCCAGGGACAGGACATTCTCTACGAGCAGTACTTC. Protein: CASSQGQDILYEQYF. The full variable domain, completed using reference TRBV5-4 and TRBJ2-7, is ETGVTQSPTHLIKTRGQQVTLRCSSQSGHNTVSWYQQALGQGPQFIFQYYREEENGRGNFPPRFSGLQFPNYSSELNVNALELDDSALYLCASSQGQDILYEQYFGPGTRLTVT.